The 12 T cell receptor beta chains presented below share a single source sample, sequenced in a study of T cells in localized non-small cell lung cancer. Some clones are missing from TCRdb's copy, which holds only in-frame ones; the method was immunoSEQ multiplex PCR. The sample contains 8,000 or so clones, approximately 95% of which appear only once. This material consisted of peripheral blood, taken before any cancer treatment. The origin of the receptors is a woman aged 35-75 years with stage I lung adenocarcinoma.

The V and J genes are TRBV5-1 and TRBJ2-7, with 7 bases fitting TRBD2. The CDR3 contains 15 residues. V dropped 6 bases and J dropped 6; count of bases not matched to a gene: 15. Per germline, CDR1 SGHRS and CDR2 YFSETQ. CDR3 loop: CASKSAPAGEGEQYF. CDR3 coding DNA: TGCGCCAGCAAGTCCGCCCCGGCGGGAGAAGGCGAGCAGTACTTC.

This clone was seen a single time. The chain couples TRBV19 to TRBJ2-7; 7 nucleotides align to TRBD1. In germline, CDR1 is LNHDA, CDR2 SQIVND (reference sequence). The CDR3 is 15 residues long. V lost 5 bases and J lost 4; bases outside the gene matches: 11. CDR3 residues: CASSLHRDRGYEQYF. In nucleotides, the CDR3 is TGTGCCAGTAGTCTTCACCGGGACAGAGGGTACGAGCAGTACTTC.

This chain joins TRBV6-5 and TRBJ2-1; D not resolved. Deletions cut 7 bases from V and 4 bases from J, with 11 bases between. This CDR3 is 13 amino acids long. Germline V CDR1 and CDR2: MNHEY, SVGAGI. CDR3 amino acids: CASTTPGYNEQFF. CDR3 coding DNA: TGTGCCAGCACTACCCCAGGATACAATGAGCAGTTCTTC.

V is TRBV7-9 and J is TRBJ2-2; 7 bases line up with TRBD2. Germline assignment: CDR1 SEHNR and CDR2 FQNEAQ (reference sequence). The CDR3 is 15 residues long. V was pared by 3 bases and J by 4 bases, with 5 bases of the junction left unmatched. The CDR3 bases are TGTGCCAGCAGCTTTATTGCGGGAGTCACCGGGGAGCTGTTTTTT. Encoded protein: CASSFIAGVTGELFF.

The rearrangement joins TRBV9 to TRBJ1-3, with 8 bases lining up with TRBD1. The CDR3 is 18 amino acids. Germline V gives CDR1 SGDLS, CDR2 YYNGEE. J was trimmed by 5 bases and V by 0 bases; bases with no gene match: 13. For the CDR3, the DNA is TGTGCCAGCAGCGTAGCCGCCAAGACAGGGGAGGGTAGAAACACCATATATTTT. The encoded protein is CASSVAAKTGEGRNTIYF.

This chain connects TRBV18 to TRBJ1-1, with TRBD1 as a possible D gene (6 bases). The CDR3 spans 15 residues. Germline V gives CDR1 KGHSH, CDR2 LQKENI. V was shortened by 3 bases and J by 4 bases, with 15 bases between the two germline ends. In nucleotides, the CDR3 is TGTGCCAGCTCACCCAACAGGGTACGTCGCACTGAAGCTTTCTTT. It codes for CASSPNRVRRTEAFF. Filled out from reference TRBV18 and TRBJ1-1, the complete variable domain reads NAGVMQNPRHLVRRRGQEARLRCSPMKGHSHVYWYRQLPEEGLKFMVYLQKENIIDESGMPKERFSAEFPKEGPSILRIQQVVRGDSAAYFCASSPNRVRRTEAFFGQGTRLTVV.

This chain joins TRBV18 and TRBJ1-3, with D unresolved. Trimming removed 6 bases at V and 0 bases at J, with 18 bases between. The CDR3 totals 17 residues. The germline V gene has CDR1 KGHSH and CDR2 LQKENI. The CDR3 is CASSETQGRLSGNTIYF. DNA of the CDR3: TGTGCCAGCTCGGAGACACAAGGCCGACTCTCTGGAAACACCATATATTTT.

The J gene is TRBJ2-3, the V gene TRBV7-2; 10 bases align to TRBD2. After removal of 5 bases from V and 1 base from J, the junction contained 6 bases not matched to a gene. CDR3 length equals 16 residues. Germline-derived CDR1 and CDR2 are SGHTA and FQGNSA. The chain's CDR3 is CASSRGGTSGTDTQYF. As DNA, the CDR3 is TGTGCCAGCAGCAGAGGTGGGACTAGCGGCACAGATACGCAGTATTTT.

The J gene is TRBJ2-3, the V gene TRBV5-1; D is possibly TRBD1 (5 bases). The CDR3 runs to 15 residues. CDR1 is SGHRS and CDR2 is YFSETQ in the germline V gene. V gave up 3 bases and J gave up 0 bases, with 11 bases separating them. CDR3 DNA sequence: TGCGCCAGCAGCTCGCAGGGCACTAGCACAGATACGCAGTATTTT. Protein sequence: CASSSQGTSTDTQYF.

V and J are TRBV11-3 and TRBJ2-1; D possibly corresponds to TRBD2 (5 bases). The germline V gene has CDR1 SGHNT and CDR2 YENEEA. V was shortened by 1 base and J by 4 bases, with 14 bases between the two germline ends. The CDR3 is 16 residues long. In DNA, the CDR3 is TGTGCCAGCAGCTTAGTTTCAGGACTGGGGTACAATGAGCAGTTCTTC. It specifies CASSLVSGLGYNEQFF. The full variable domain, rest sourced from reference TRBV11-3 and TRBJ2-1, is EAGVVQSPRYKIIEKKQPVAFWCNPISGHNTLYWYLQNLGQGPELLIRYENEEAVDDSQLPKDRFSAERLKGVDSTLKIQPAELGDSAVYLCASSLVSGLGYNEQFFGPGTRLTVL.

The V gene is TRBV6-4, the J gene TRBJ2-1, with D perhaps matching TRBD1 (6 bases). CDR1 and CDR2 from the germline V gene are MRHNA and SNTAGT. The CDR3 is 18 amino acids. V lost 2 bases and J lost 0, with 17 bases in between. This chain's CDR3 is CASSDNPGQKSSYNEQFF. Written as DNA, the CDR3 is TGTGCCAGCAGTGACAACCCCGGACAGAAGAGCTCCTACAATGAGCAGTTCTTC.

CDR3 DNA sequence: TGTGCCAGCAGCTTTGGGGGGGACAGGAGGGATGAGCAGTTCTTC. Protein sequence: CASSFGGDRRDEQFF. V gene TRBV7-6 combines with J gene TRBJ2-1, with D tentatively TRBD1 (8 bases). The CDR3 loop spans 15 amino acids. Germline CDR1 reads SGHVS; CDR2 reads FNYEAQ. V dropped 3 bases and J dropped 8 bases, with 17 bases sitting between them. The full variable domain, with the rest looked up from reference TRBV7-6 and TRBJ2-1, is GAGVSQSPRYKVTKRGQDVALRCDPISGHVSLYWYRQALGQGPEFLTYFNYEAQQDKSGLPNDRFSAERPEGSISTLTIQRTEQRDSAMYRCASSFGGDRRDEQFFGPGTRLTVL.